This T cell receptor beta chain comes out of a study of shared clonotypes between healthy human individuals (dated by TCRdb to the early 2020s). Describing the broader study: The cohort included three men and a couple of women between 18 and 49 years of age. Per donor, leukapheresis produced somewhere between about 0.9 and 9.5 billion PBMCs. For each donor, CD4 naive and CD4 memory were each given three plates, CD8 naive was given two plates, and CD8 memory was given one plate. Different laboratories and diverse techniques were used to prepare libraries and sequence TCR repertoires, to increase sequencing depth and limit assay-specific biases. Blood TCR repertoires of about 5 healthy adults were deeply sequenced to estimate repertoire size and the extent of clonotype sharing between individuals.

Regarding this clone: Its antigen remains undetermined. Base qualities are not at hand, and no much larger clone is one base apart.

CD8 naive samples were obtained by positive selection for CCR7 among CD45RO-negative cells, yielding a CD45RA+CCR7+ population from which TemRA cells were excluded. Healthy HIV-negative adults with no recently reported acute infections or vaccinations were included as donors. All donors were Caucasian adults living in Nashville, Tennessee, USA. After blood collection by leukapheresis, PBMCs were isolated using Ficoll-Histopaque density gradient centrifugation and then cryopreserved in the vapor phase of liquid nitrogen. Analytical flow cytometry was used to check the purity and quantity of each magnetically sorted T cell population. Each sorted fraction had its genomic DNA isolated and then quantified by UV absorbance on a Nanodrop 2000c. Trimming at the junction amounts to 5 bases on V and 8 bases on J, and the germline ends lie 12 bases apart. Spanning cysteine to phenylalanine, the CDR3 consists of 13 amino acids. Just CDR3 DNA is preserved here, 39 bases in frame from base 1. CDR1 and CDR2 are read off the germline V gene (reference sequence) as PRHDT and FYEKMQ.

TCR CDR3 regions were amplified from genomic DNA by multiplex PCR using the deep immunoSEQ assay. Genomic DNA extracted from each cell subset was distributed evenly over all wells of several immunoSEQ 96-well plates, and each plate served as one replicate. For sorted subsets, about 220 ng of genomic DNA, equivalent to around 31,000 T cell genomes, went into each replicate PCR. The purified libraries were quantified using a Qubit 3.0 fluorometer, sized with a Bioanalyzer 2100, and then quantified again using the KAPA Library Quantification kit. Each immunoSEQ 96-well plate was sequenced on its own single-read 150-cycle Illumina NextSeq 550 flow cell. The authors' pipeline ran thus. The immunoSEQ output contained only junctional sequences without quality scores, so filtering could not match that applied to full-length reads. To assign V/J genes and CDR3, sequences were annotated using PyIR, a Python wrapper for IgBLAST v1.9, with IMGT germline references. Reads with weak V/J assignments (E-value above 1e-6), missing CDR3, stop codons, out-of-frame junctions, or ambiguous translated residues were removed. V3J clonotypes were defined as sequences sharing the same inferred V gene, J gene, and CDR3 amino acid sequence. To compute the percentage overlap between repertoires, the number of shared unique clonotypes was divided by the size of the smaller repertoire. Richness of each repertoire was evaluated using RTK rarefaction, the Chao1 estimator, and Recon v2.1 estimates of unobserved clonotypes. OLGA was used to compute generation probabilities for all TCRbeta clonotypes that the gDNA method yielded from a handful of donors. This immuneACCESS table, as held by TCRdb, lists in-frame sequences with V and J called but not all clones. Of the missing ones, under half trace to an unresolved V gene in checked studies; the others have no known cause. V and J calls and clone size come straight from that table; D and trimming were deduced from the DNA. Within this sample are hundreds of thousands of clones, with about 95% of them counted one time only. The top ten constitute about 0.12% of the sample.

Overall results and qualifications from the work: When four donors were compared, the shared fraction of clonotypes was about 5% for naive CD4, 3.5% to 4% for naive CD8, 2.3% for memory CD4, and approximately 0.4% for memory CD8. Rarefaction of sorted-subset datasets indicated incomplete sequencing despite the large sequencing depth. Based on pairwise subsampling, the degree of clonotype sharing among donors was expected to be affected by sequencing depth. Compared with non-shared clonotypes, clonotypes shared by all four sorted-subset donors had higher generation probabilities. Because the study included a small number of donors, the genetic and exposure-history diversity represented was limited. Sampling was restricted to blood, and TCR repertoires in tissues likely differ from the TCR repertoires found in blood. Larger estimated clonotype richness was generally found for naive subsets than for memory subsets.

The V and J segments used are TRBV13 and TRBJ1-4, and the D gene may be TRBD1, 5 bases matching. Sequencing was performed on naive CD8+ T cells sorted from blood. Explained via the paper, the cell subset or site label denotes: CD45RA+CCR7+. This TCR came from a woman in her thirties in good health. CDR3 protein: CASSPPQGEKLFF. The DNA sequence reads TGTGCCAGCAGCCCCCCGCAGGGAGAAAAACTGTTTTTT.